This TCR beta chain is from a study of blood T cell repertoires in COVID-19. On the study more broadly: T cells, B-cell-depleted T cells, or PBMCs provided the cDNA or gDNA that served as material.

The germline V gene has CDR1 SGHAT and CDR2 FQNNGV. Trimming removed 6 bases from V and 6 bases from J, with 11 bases in between. The CDR3 has 13 residues. The table came from immunoSEQ multiplex PCR; TCRdb's copy has only in-frame clones and leaves some out. The sample includes 400,000 to 500,000 clones, 70% to 90% of them seen just once. V usage is TRBV11-2 and J usage is TRBJ1-4; D is possibly TRBD1 (6 bases). The sample taken for sequencing was PBMCs or T cells enriched from blood (not recorded which). The source is a woman aged 18-35 years who had been exposed to COVID-19. The chain's CDR3 is CASSTGLDEKLFF. CDR3 nucleotides: TGTGCCAGCAGTACAGGGCTAGATGAAAAACTGTTTTTT.